Included here is one TCR beta chain sequence, with context. The assay was immunoSEQ multiplex PCR, and TCRdb's table has in-frame clones only and misses some. The sample includes around 40,000 clones, about 92% of them seen just once. This sample was included in a study of T cell changes during pregnancy in multiple sclerosis. V shed 1 base and J 4 bases; nucleotides not matched to a gene: 5. CDR3 length equals 17 residues. Germline CDR1 reads SGHTA; CDR2 reads FQGNSA. This clonotype was sampled from a female donor with multiple sclerosis, enrolled in a pregnancy study. The chain recombines TRBV7-2 with TRBJ2-1; 12 nucleotides agree with TRBD2. Material: CD4+ T cells from peripheral blood mononuclear cells, obtained in the third trimester of pregnancy. CDR3 amino acids: CASSLVILAGGYNEQFF. The CDR3 region has the DNA TGTGCCAGCAGCTTAGTGATTCTAGCGGGAGGGTACAATGAGCAGTTCTTC.